This TCR beta chain derives from a study of human T cells and chemical hapten exposure. Study background: For sensitization, 2% DPC was applied to a 2 cm by 2 cm patch of upper inner arm skin. Patch testing placed 0.01% DPC on the upper back, with readings at 6 days. Study results and caveats: Those TCRs sitting above 1 in 1000 frequency stayed the same with DPC sensitization. There were significantly more large CDR3 similarity clusters among expanded TCRs than among controls.

The CDR3 covers 12 residues. Germline CDR1 and CDR2: DFQATT and SNEGSKA (reference sequence). V was pared by 1 base and J by 4 bases, with 5 bases between. Time point noted: patch test 3, about 24 weeks after DPC sensitization. Specified treatment: therapeutic diphenylcyclopropenone sensitization with weekly scalp DPC. The authors' total RNA extraction used unfractionated whole blood. TCRdb processed the RACE reads anew with MiXCR; each CDR3 protein has one entry. This table has 30,000 to 40,000 distinct CDR3 sequences, approximately 11% appearing once. With regard to this clonotype: Antigen specificity is unknown.

The genes are TRBV20-1 and TRBJ1-5; D is unresolved. The input for sequencing was whole blood, taken in connection with sensitization to the hapten diphenylcyclopropenone (DPC). The clonotype originates from a woman between 35 and 50 years old with alopecia areata. Some clones in this sample may be carry-over from other donors' samples. The CDR3 sequence: CSARVTNQPQHF. The CDR3 DNA sequence: TGCAGTGCTAGAGTTACAAATCAGCCCCAGCATTTT.